A selection of T cell receptor beta chains follows, all from one sample in a study of cytomegalovirus exposure and HLA in healthy donors. Produced via immunoSEQ multiplex PCR; TCRdb's table is partial and in-frame only. Found here are about 180,000 clones, around four fifths of them singletons; the top ten hold 4.5% to 5.5%. Sequenced: PBMCs. The receptors were gathered from a girl under 18 in good health and CMV-seropositive. Both conserved end residues are part of each CDR3. Each record gives: V gene, CDR3 length, D gene, clone size, J gene, CDR3 DNA, CDR3 protein. The D gene is left open where the match is weak. Some rows mark clone size as missing; the rest say once, few, many or name a class of expanded clone.

>TRBV7-2|14|NA|NA|TRBJ1-1
TGTGCCAGCAGCCCCGAGGGCGGGGCCACTGAAGCTTTCTTT
CASSPEGGATEAFF
>TRBV5-4|15|TRBD1|NA|TRBJ1-1
TGTGCCAGCAGCGGAGGGACAGGGGGGGGTACTGAAGCTTTCTTT
CASSGGTGGGTEAFF
>TRBV30|12|TRBD1|NA|TRBJ1-2
TGTGCCTGGAGGGGGACAGACTATGGCTACACCTTC
CAWRGTDYGYTF
>TRBV6-5|15|TRBD1|NA|TRBJ1-2
TGTGCCAGCAGTCTAACGACAGGGTCTTTACGGGGCTACACCTTC
CASSLTTGSLRGYTF
>TRBV5-1|13|NA|NA|TRBJ1-2
TGCGCCAGCAGCTTGGCGCAGAACTATGGCTACACCTTC
CASSLAQNYGYTF
>TRBV9|14|TRBD1|NA|TRBJ1-1
TGTGCCAGCAGCCGCGACAGGGGGAACACTGAAGCTTTCTTT
CASSRDRGNTEAFF
>TRBV4-1|17|TRBD1|once|TRBJ2-7
TGCGCCAGCAGCCAATTTTTGTTGGGGGACAGGGGGAACGAGCAGTACTTC
CASSQFLLGDRGNEQYF
>TRBV7-2|13|TRBD1|once|TRBJ1-1
TGTGCCAGCAGCTGGGGGACAGGGACTGAAGCTTTCTTT
CASSWGTGTEAFF
>TRBV4-1|14|NA|NA|TRBJ2-3
TGCGCCAGCAGCCATTTTGTAGACGGGGATACGCAGTATTTT
CASSHFVDGDTQYF
>TRBV7-9|15|TRBD2|NA|TRBJ2-1
TGTGCCAGCAGCATGCTAGCGGGGGGGCGGAATGAGCAGTTCTTC
CASSMLAGGRNEQFF
>TRBV30|14|NA|NA|TRBJ1-5
TGTGCCTGGTCTGGACAAAGGGATTGGCAGCCCCAGCATTTT
CAWSGQRDWQPQHF
>TRBV5-4|13|TRBD2|NA|TRBJ2-1
TGTGCCAGCAGCGCAGGACTAGCGGGAAGGCAGTTCTTC
CASSAGLAGRQFF
>TRBV4-1|16|NA|NA|TRBJ1-5
TGCGCCAGCAGCCAAGAATTCGGCGCTCGGGTACAGCCCCAGCATTTT
CASSQEFGARVQPQHF
>TRBV18|17|TRBD2|NA|TRBJ2-3
TGTGCCAGCTCACCCTCAATAGCGGGGGGAAACACAGATACGCAGTATTTT
CASSPSIAGGNTDTQYF
>TRBV5-1|16|NA|NA|TRBJ1-1
TGCGCCAGCAGCTCCCCAGTACAGGGCCTAGAGACTGAAGCTTTCTTT
CASSSPVQGLETEAFF
>TRBV28|19|TRBD1|NA|TRBJ1-2
TGTGCCAGCAGTTCACCTAGGACAGGGGGTGACCCTTTCGCCTATGGCTACACCTTC
CASSSPRTGGDPFAYGYTF
>TRBV18|16|NA|NA|TRBJ2-7
TGTGCCAGCTCACCTTACGTATCGGGAAGCTCCTACGAGCAGTACTTC
CASSPYVSGSSYEQYF
>TRBV7-4|15|TRBD2|NA|TRBJ2-2
TGTGCCAGCAGAGATAGACTAGCGAAGACCGGGGAGCTGTTTTTT
CASRDRLAKTGELFF
>TRBV4-1|14|NA|NA|TRBJ1-2
TGCGCCAGCAGCCAAGTAGGGCAGGGGACTGGCTACACCTTC
CASSQVGQGTGYTF
>TRBV2|14|NA|NA|TRBJ1-1
TGTGCCAGCAGGGAGGCGGGGGTAGGGACTGAAGCTTTCTTT
CASREAGVGTEAFF
>TRBV4-1|17|NA|once|TRBJ2-5
TGCGCCAGCAGCCAACTAGAAGGCGTTGGAAGGGGAGAGACCCAGTACTTC
CASSQLEGVGRGETQYF
>TRBV4-1|15|TRBD1|NA|TRBJ2-7
TGCGCCAGCAGCCGGACCGGGACAGGGGACTACGAGCAGTACTTC
CASSRTGTGDYEQYF
>TRBV4-1|17|TRBD2|NA|TRBJ2-3
TGCGCCAGCAGCCAAGGCTGGACTAGCGGGGGGTCTGAGGCGCAGTATTTT
CASSQGWTSGGSEAQYF
>TRBV4-1|14|NA|NA|TRBJ1-2
TGCGCCAGCAGCCAGATTCAGGGGCACTATGGCTACACCTTC
CASSQIQGHYGYTF
>TRBV4-2|15|NA|NA|TRBJ1-3
TGTGCCAGCAGCCAAGGGTACAGCTCTGGAAACACCATATATTTT
CASSQGYSSGNTIYF
>TRBV30|14|NA|few|TRBJ1-1
TGTGCCTGGGGCCTGGTTAGCATGAACACTGAAGCTTTCTTT
CAWGLVSMNTEAFF
>TRBV7-8|13|TRBD1|NA|TRBJ2-7
TGTGCCAGCAGTCGGACAGGAATGCGGGAGCAGTACTTC
CASSRTGMREQYF
>TRBV11-3|14|NA|NA|TRBJ2-2
TGTGCCAGCAGCTTCGGGATTCTGACCGGGGAGCTGTTTTTT
CASSFGILTGELFF
>TRBV6-1|15|TRBD2|NA|TRBJ2-3
TGTGCCAGCAGTCGACTAGCGACGGCCACAGATACGCAGTATTTT
CASSRLATATDTQYF
>TRBV6-5|13|NA|NA|TRBJ2-1
TGTGCCAGCAGACCCTCGGCAGGGTATGAGCAGTTCTTC
CASRPSAGYEQFF